The T cell receptor (beta chain) described here comes from a study of circulating tumor DNA in untreated peripheral T-cell lymphoma (dated by TCRdb to the early 2020s). The CDR3, cysteine through phenylalanine, is 14 amino acids long. Just CDR3 DNA is preserved here, 42 bases in frame from base 1. V drops 1 base and J drops 3 bases, leaving 10 bases in between. Reading the germline V gene gives CDR1 SGHDN and CDR2 FVKESK. Tumor-specific TCR clonotypes were identified by sequencing baseline tumor tissue collected before treatment. To monitor patients with peripheral T-cell lymphoma who were getting frontline treatment on a trial, the study applied next-generation sequencing to T-cell receptor sequences. Note on this clone: Its antigen specificity is not known. Base qualities are not at hand, and no much larger clone is one base apart.

Here is what the overall study found, with its caveats: Tumor-specific clonotypes were found in about 72% of patients, coming from 85% to 90% of baseline tissues and approximately 61% of baseline serum samples.

Receptors were amplified or captured by the immunoSEQ multiplex PCR assay. As stored in TCRdb, this immuneACCESS dataset retains in-frame rearrangements with V and J assigned. A fraction of the clones does not appear; measured against another copy, unresolved V genes explain less than half of the discrepancy, and the remainder lacks a known reason. This sample has about 5,000 clones in its table, and 65% to 70% of those were observed once. The top ten constitute more than 45% of the sample. The chain is made from TRBV14 and TRBJ2-7, and the D gene may be TRBD2, 5 bases matching. The sequence came from a human donor with peripheral T-cell lymphoma. The material sequenced was tumor tissue. The DNA sequence is as follows: TGTGCCAGCAGCCAAGGACTATCGATCTACGAGCAGTACTTC. Translated, this gives CASSQGLSIYEQYF.